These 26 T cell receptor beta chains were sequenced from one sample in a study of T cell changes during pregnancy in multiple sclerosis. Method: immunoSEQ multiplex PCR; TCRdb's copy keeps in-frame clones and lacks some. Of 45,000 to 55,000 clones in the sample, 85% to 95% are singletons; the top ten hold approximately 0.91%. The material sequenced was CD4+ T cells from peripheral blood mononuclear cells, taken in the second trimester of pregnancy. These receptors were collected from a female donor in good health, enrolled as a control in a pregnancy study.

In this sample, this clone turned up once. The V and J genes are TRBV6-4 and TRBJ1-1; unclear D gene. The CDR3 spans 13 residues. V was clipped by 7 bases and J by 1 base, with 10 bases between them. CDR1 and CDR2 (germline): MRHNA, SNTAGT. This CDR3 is CASKETPNTEAFF. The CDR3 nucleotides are TGTGCCAGCAAAGAGACACCGAACACTGAAGCTTTCTTT.

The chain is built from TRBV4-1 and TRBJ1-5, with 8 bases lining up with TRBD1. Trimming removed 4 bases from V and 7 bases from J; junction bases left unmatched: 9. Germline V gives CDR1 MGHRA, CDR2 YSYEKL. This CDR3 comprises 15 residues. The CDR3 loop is CASSLSDRGGQPQHF. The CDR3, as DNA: TGCGCCAGCAGCCTCTCTGACAGGGGCGGACAGCCCCAGCATTTT.

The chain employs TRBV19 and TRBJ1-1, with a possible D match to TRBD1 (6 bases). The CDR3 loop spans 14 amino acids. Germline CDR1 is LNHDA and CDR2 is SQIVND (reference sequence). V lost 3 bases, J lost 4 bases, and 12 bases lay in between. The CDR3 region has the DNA TGTGCCAGTAGTATGGACAGATCGGGCACTGAAGCTTTCTTT. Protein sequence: CASSMDRSGTEAFF.

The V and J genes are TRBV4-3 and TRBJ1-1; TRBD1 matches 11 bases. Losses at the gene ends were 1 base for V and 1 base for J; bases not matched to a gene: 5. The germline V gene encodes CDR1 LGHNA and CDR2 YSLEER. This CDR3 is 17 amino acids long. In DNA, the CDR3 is TGCGCCAGCAGCCAAGCTAAGGGACAGGGGGAGAACACTGAAGCTTTCTTT. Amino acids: CASSQAKGQGENTEAFF.

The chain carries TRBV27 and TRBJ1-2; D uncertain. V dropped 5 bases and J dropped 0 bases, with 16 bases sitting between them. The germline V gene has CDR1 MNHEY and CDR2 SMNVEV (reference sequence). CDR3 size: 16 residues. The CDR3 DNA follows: TGTGCCAGCAGTCCTCGTTATGCCTTAGCTAACTATGGCTACACCTTC. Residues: CASSPRYALANYGYTF.

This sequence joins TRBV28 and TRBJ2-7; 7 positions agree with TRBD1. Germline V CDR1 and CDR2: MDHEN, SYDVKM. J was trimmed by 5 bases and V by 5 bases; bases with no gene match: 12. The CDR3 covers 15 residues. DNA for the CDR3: TGTGCCAGCAGTCCTACAGGGGCCGTACGGAACGAGCAGTACTTC. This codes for CASSPTGAVRNEQYF.

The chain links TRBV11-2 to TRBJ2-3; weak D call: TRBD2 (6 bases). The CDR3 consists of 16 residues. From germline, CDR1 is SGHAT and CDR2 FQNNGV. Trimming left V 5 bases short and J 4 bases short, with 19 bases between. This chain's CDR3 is CASSLLAVGSPDTQYF. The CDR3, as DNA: TGTGCCAGCAGCCTACTAGCAGTGGGTTCCCCAGATACGCAGTATTTT.

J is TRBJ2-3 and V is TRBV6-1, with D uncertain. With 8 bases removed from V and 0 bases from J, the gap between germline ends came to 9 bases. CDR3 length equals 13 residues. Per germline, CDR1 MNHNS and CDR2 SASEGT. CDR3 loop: CASSAFSTDTQYF. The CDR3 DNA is TGTGCCAGCTCAGCGTTTAGCACAGATACGCAGTATTTT.

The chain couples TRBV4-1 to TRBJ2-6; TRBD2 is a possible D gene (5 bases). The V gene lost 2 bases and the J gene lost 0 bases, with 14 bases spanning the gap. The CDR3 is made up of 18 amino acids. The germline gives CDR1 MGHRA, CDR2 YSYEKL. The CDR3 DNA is TGCGCCAGCAGCCAACCCGGGAAAGCTATCTCTGGGGCCAACGTCCTGACTTTC. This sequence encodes CASSQPGKAISGANVLTF.

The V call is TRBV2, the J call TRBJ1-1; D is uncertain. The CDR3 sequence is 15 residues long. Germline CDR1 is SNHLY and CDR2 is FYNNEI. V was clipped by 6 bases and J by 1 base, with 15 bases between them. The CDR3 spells CASRPRGNQNTEAFF. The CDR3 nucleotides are TGTGCCAGCAGACCCCGTGGCAACCAGAACACTGAAGCTTTCTTT.

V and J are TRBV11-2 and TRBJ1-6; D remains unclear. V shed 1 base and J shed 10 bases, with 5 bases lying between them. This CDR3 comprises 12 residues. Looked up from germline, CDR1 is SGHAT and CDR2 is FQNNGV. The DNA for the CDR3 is TGTGCCAGCAGCTTAGTTATGTCACCCCTCCACTTT. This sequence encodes CASSLVMSPLHF.

The CDR3 coding sequence is TGCGCCAGCAGCTTGGCAGGGGGCGATGGGGAAAAACTGTTTTTT. Residues: CASSLAGGDGEKLFF. This chain connects TRBV5-1 to TRBJ1-4, with 8 positions matching TRBD1. The CDR3 runs 15 residues. The ends lost 0 bases at V and 8 bases at J; junction bases unmatched: 6. Looked up from germline, CDR1 is SGHRS and CDR2 is YFSETQ.

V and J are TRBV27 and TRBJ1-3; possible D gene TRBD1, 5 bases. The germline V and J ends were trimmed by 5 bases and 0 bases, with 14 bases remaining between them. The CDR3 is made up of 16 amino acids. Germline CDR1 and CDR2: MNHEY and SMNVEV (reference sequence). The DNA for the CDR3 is TGTGCCAGCAGTCCCCTCCGACAGAGCTCTGGAAACACCATATATTTT. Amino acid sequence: CASSPLRQSSGNTIYF.

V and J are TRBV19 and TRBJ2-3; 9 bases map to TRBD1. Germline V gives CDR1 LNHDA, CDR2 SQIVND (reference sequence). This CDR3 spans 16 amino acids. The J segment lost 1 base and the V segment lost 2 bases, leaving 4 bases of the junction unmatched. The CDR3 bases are TGTGCCAGTAGTATAACAGGGGGCTATCGCACAGATACGCAGTATTTT. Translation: CASSITGGYRTDTQYF.

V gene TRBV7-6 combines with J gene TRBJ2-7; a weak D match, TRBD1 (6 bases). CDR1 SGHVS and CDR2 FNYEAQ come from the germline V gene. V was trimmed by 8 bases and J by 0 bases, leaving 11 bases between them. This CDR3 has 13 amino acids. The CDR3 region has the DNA TGTGCCAGCTCTTCAGGGGACTCCTACGAGCAGTACTTC. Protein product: CASSSGDSYEQYF.

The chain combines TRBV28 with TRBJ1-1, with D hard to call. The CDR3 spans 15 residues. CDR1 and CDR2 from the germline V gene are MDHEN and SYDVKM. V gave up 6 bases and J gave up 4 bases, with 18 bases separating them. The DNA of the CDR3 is TGTGCCAGCAGAATGCGCCAGGTACTGGGCACTGAAGCTTTCTTT. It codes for CASRMRQVLGTEAFF.

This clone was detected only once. CDR3 loop: CAWGPGNTIYF. In DNA, the CDR3 is TGTGCCTGGGGGCCTGGAAACACCATATATTTT. The chain combines TRBV30 with TRBJ1-3, with D uncertain. The CDR3 runs 11 residues. Germline V lookup: CDR1 GTSNPN, CDR2 SVGIG (reference sequence). V lost 5 bases, J lost 2 bases, and 4 bases lay in between.

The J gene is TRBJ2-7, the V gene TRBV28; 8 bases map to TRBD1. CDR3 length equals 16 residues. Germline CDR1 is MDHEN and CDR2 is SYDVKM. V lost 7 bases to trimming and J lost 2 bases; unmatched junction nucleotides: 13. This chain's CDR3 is CASTPVSGTGPYEQYF. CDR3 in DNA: TGTGCCAGCACCCCAGTTTCGGGGACAGGTCCCTACGAGCAGTACTTC. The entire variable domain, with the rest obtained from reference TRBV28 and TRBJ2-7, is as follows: DVKVTQSSRYLVKRTGEKVFLECVQDMDHENMFWYRQDPGLGLRLIYFSYDVKMKEKGDIPEGYSVSREKKERFSLILESASTNQTSMYLCASTPVSGTGPYEQYFGPGTRLTVT.

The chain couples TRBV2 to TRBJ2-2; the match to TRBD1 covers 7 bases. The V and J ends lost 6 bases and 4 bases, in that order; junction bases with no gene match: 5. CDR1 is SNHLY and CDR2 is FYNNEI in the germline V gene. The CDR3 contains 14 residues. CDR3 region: CASSPGQSTGELFF. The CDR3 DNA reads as TGTGCCAGCAGCCCGGGACAGAGCACCGGGGAGCTGTTTTTT.

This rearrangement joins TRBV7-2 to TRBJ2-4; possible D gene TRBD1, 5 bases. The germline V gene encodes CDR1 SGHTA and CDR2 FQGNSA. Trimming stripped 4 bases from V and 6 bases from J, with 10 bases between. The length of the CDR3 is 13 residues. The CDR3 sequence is CASSSDTLNIQYF. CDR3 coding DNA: TGTGCCAGCAGCTCGGACACTTTAAACATTCAGTACTTC.

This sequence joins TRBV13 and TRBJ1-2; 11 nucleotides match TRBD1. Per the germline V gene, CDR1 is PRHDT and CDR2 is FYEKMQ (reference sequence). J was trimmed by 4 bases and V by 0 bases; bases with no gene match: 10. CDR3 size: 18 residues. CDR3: CASSLGWDRGSSGYGYTF. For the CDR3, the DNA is TGTGCCAGCAGCTTAGGCTGGGACAGGGGGTCCTCTGGCTATGGCTACACCTTC.

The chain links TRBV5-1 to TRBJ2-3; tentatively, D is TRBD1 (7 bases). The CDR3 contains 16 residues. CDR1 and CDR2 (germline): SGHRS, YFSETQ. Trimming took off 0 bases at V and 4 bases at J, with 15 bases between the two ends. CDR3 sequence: CASSLGIQGGSDTQYF. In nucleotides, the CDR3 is TGCGCCAGCAGCTTGGGTATTCAGGGGGGTTCAGATACGCAGTATTTT.

CDR3 region: CASSLKGRGLDTEAFF. The CDR3 bases are TGTGCCAGCAGCTTAAAGGGCAGGGGGCTCGACACTGAAGCTTTCTTT. The chain links TRBV7-9 to TRBJ1-1; TRBD1 matches at 8 bases. The trim removed 2 bases at V and 3 bases at J, leaving 8 bases unmatched. The CDR3 is made up of 16 amino acids. Germline CDR1 and CDR2: SEHNR and FQNEAQ (reference sequence).

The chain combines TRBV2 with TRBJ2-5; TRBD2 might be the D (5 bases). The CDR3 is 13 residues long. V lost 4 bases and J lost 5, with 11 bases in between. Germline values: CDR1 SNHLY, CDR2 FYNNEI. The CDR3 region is CASSGEGLETQYF. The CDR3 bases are TGTGCCAGCAGTGGTGAGGGTTTGGAGACCCAGTACTTC. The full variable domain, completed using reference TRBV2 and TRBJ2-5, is EPEVTQTPSHQVTQMGQEVILRCVPISNHLYFYWYRQILGQKVEFLVSFYNNEISEKSEIFDDQFSVERPDGSNFTLKIRSTKLEDSAMYFCASSGEGLETQYFGPGTRLLVL.

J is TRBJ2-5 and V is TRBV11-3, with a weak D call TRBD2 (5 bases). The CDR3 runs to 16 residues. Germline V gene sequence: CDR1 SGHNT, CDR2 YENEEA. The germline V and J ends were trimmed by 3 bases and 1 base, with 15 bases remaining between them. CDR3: CASSFRGTRFQETQYF. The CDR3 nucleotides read TGTGCCAGCAGCTTCCGGGGTACCCGATTCCAAGAGACCCAGTACTTC.

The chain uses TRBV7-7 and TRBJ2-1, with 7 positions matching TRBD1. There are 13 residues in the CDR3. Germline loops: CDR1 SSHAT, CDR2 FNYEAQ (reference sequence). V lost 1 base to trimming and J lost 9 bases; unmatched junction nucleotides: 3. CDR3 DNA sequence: TGTGCCAGCAGCTTAGAACAGGGGTTTGAGCAGTTCTTC. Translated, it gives CASSLEQGFEQFF. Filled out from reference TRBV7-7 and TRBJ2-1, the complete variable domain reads GAGVSQSPRYKVTKRGQDVTLRCDPISSHATLYWYQQALGQGPEFLTYFNYEAQPDKSGLPSDRFSAERPEGSISTLTIQRTEQRDSAMYRCASSLEQGFEQFFGPGTRLTVL.